A selection of T cell receptor beta chains follows, all from one sample in a study. A single record per CDR3 protein comes from TCRdb applying MiXCR to the 5' RACE reads. The sample yields approximately 23,000 distinct CDR3 sequences, more than 25% seen once. Sequenced: tumor-infiltrating naive CD4+ T cells sorted from the breast tumor. The source is a female donor with breast cancer. Each CDR3 is given with its conserved first and last residue. The order of the fields is D gene, V gene, J gene, clone size, CDR3 DNA, CDR3 protein. The D gene is left open where the match is weak. Clone size, where shown, is once, few, many, or a class for clones that have expanded.

TRBD1,TRBV7-9,TRBJ2-5,many,TGTGCCAGCAGCCCGGGACAGGAGGTGGGAGAGACCCAGTACTTC,CASSPGQEVGETQYF
NA,TRBV7-9,TRBJ2-1,NA,TGTGCCAGCAGCTTAGCGTGGGAAAGCAATGAGCAGTTCTTC,CASSLAWESNEQFF
NA,TRBV6-5,TRBJ2-6,many,TGTGCCAGCAGTTACTCGGTGGTCAAACTAGGCTCTGGGGCCAACGTCCAGACTTTC,CASSYSVVKLGSGANVQTF
NA,TRBV25-1,TRBJ1-3,many,TGTGCCAGCAGTGGTACAGGGTTCGGAAACACCATATATTTT,CASSGTGFGNTIYF
NA,TRBV2,TRBJ1-1,NA,TGTGCCAGCTCCGTTGGGGGGAACACTGAAGCTTTCTTT,CASSVGGNTEAFF
NA,TRBV29-1,TRBJ1-1,NA,TGCAGCGTCGTCCCAACAGGACTCGAAGCTTTCTTT,CSVVPTGLEAFF
TRBD1,TRBV7-9,TRBJ1-2,NA,TGTGCCAGCAGCTTAGGGACAGGAGGAACCTATGGCTACACCTTC,CASSLGTGGTYGYTF
TRBD1,TRBV7-9,TRBJ2-3,NA,TGTGCCAGCAGCTTAGGAGGGACAGGGACAGATACGCAGTATTTT,CASSLGGTGTDTQYF
NA,TRBV6-5,TRBJ2-1,NA,TGTGCCAGCAGTTACTGGGCAAGCGGGCCGAGCTCCTACAATGAGCAGTTCTTC,CASSYWASGPSSYNEQFF
NA,TRBV12-3/TRBV12-4,TRBJ1-3,many,TGTGCCAACCAGGAGATGTCAGGAAACACCATATATTTT,CANQEMSGNTIYF
NA,TRBV11-2,TRBJ1-4,NA,TGTGCCAGCAGCTTAACGACGTTCGGGGAAAAACTGTTTTTT,CASSLTTFGEKLFF
NA,TRBV6-6,TRBJ2-1,NA,TGTGCCAGCAGTACACGTAGGGGAAATGAGCAGTTCTTC,CASSTRRGNEQFF
TRBD2,TRBV29-1,TRBJ2-1,medium-sized,TGCAGCGGAGTAGCGGGCTCTTACAATGAGCAGTTCTTC,CSGVAGSYNEQFF
TRBD1,TRBV12-3/TRBV12-4,TRBJ2-5,many,TGTGCCAGCAGTAATTACAGGGGGCAAGAGACCCAGTACTTC,CASSNYRGQETQYF
TRBD1,TRBV20-1,TRBJ1-5,NA,TGCAGTGCTCGCGAGGGGACAGGGGATAGTAGGCCCCAGCATTTT,CSAREGTGDSRPQHF
NA,TRBV6-1,TRBJ2-1,once,TGTGCCAGCAGTCTGGGGGTCACCTACAATGAGCAGTTCTTC,CASSLGVTYNEQFF
NA,TRBV20-1,TRBJ2-7,NA,TGCAGTGCTAGAGATTTCGCCCGGGACCCGCGCCTATTCGAGCAGTACTTC,CSARDFARDPRLFEQYF
NA,TRBV6-5,TRBJ1-1,few,TGTGCCAGCAGTTACGGGACACTCTGGGGCACTGAAGCTTTCTTT,CASSYGTLWGTEAFF
NA,TRBV20-1,TRBJ2-1,many,TGCAGTGCTAGTTTTGCGGGAAGGAACAATGAGCAGTTCTTC,CSASFAGRNNEQFF
TRBD2,TRBV20-1,TRBJ2-7,medium-sized,TGCAGTGCCCCTCGGACTAGCGACTACGAGCAGTACTTC,CSAPRTSDYEQYF
NA,TRBV20-1,TRBJ1-1,NA,TGCAGTGCTCAGGCTGCCCGATTCAACACTGAAGCTTTCTTT,CSAQAARFNTEAFF
NA,TRBV10-3,TRBJ2-1,few,TGTGCCATCAGTGAGGATCCCTCTCGGCCTAGGGAGCAGTTCTTC,CAISEDPSRPREQFF
NA,TRBV20-1,TRBJ1-6,many,TGCAGTGCTAGGGTCGGGGGCCGGGGGAATTCACCCCTCCACTTT,CSARVGGRGNSPLHF
NA,TRBV4-1,TRBJ1-2,many,TGCGCCAGCAGCCACCTGGACAGCCGGTTCTGGGGCTACACCTTC,CASSHLDSRFWGYTF
NA,TRBV30,TRBJ2-3,few,TGTGCCTGGAGCGGACAGAGCACAGATACGCAGTATTTT,CAWSGQSTDTQYF
NA,TRBV12-3/TRBV12-4,TRBJ2-1,NA,TGTGCCAGCAGTTTTGGTCAGGTCTACAATGAGCAGTTCTTC,CASSFGQVYNEQFF
NA,TRBV6-5,TRBJ1-3,NA,TGTGCCAGCAGTTACGCCCCATCTGGGGCAACTGGAAACACCATATATTTT,CASSYAPSGATGNTIYF
NA,TRBV7-6,TRBJ2-1,few,TGTGCCAGCAGCTTAGTGGGCGGCAGCTCCTACAATGAGCAGTTCTTC,CASSLVGGSSYNEQFF
NA,TRBV5-6,TRBJ2-3,few,TGTGCCAGCAACCGACGCCCCCCTAGCACAGATACGCAGTATTTT,CASNRRPPSTDTQYF
NA,TRBV4-2,TRBJ2-7,NA,TGTGCCAGCAGCCAAGATACGGGACCCGGAGAGCAGTACTTC,CASSQDTGPGEQYF
NA,TRBV5-8,TRBJ2-7,NA,TGTGCCAGCAGCTTGGTAGCGAGAGGTTTCGAGCAGTACTTC,CASSLVARGFEQYF
NA,TRBV29-1,TRBJ1-2,NA,TGCAGCGTTGTCGGGGGGCGATACTATGGCTACACCTTC,CSVVGGRYYGYTF
TRBD1,TRBV7-8,TRBJ1-5,medium-sized,TGTGCCAGCAGCTTAGTTGGGGGGACAGGGGGTTCCGGCCAGCCCCAGCATTTT,CASSLVGGTGGSGQPQHF
NA,TRBV6-6,TRBJ2-7,NA,TGTGCCAGCAGTTACGGGCTAACTACCTACGAGCAGTACTTC,CASSYGLTTYEQYF
TRBD1,TRBV7-3,TRBJ2-6,NA,TGTGCCAGCAGCAAAGGATTCGGACAGGGAATCTCTGGGGCCAACGTCCTGACTTTC,CASSKGFGQGISGANVLTF
TRBD2,TRBV28,TRBJ2-3,NA,TGTGCCAGCAGTCCTTTTTTGCGGGGGAGCACAGATACGCAGTATTTT,CASSPFLRGSTDTQYF
NA,TRBV4-1,TRBJ2-2,many,TGCGCCAGCAGCCAAGATTCAGGGGTCATTGGGGAGCTGTTTTTT,CASSQDSGVIGELFF
NA,TRBV5-1,TRBJ1-3,NA,TGCGCCAGCAGCTTGGGACAGTACTCTGGAAACACCATATATTTT,CASSLGQYSGNTIYF
NA,TRBV10-3,TRBJ1-5,few,TGTGCCATCAGTGGGTCGGGACGGACAAATCAGCCCCAGCATTTT,CAISGSGRTNQPQHF
NA,TRBV5-1,TRBJ1-1,NA,TGCGCCAGCAGCGATAGGATGAGGTCAGCCATGAACATTGAAGCTTTCTTT,CASSDRMRSAMNIEAFF